These T cell receptor beta chains were read from a single sample in a study of CD8 T cells in Susac syndrome. TCRdb reprocessed the immunoSEQ multiplex PCR reads with MiXCR, giving one entry per CDR3 protein. The table lists more than 150,000 distinct CDR3 sequences, about 95% of them singletons. The sequencing sample was made of CD8+ T cells from PBMCs. The receptors were sampled from a human donor with Susac syndrome. The CDR3 runs from the conserved cysteine through the conserved F or W. D genes are given only for firm matches. A clone size is listed for some rows: how often the clone was seen (once, few, many), or a class if it is expanded.

clone size: NA
D gene: NA
J gene: TRBJ1-2
V gene: TRBV10-3
CDR3 DNA: TGTGCCATCAGTGACAAGGGTAGCAGAGGAGGCTACACCTTC
CDR3 protein: CAISDKGSRGGYTF

clone size: NA
D gene: TRBD1
J gene: TRBJ2-7
V gene: TRBV6-5
CDR3 DNA: TGTGCCAGCACGGACAGGGACGAAGGCGAGCAGTACTTC
CDR3 protein: CASTDRDEGEQYF

clone size: NA
D gene: NA
J gene: TRBJ1-4
V gene: TRBV13
CDR3 DNA: TGTGCCAGCAGCAACCGGGATTATGAAAAACTGTTTTTT
CDR3 protein: CASSNRDYEKLFF

clone size: NA
D gene: NA
J gene: TRBJ2-7
V gene: TRBV28
CDR3 DNA: TGTGCCAGCAGTTTAGGGTCAGGCACCCCGGGCTCCTACGAGCAGTACTTC
CDR3 protein: CASSLGSGTPGSYEQYF

clone size: NA
D gene: NA
J gene: TRBJ2-7
V gene: TRBV30
CDR3 DNA: TGTGCCTGGACGGACAGCTACGAGCAGTACTTC
CDR3 protein: CAWTDSYEQYF

clone size: NA
D gene: TRBD1
J gene: TRBJ1-1
V gene: TRBV12-3/TRBV12-4
CDR3 DNA: TGTGCCAGCACCTTGGGACAGGGAACTGAAGCTTTCTTT
CDR3 protein: CASTLGQGTEAFF

clone size: NA
D gene: NA
J gene: TRBJ2-7
V gene: TRBV7-2
CDR3 DNA: TGTGCCAGCAGCTTAGACGGGGGATTCTACGAGCAGTACTTC
CDR3 protein: CASSLDGGFYEQYF

clone size: NA
D gene: NA
J gene: TRBJ2-5
V gene: TRBV10-3
CDR3 DNA: TGTGCCATCAGTGGTGCTAACGGAGAGACCCAGTACTTC
CDR3 protein: CAISGANGETQYF

clone size: NA
D gene: NA
J gene: TRBJ1-5
V gene: TRBV23-1
CDR3 DNA: TGCGCCAGCCCGGAGCCCCAGCATTTT
CDR3 protein: CASPEPQHF

clone size: NA
D gene: TRBD2
J gene: TRBJ2-5
V gene: TRBV20-1
CDR3 DNA: TGCAGTGCTAGAGATGGGCTAGCGGGGACGACCCAAGAGACCCAGTACTTC
CDR3 protein: CSARDGLAGTTQETQYF

clone size: NA
D gene: TRBD2
J gene: TRBJ2-3
V gene: TRBV9
CDR3 DNA: TGTGCCAGCAGCGTTTCTAGCGGGCCCAGCACAGATACGCAGTATTTT
CDR3 protein: CASSVSSGPSTDTQYF

clone size: once
D gene: NA
J gene: TRBJ1-1
V gene: TRBV5-6
CDR3 DNA: TGTGCCAGCAGCTTGGGGGAGAGGGGAACTGAAGCTTTCTTT
CDR3 protein: CASSLGERGTEAFF

clone size: NA
D gene: NA
J gene: TRBJ2-6
V gene: TRBV3-1
CDR3 DNA: TGTGCCAGCAGCCAAGTGCAGCCCAGCGGGCAGGCCAACGTCCTGACTTTC
CDR3 protein: CASSQVQPSGQANVLTF

clone size: NA
D gene: NA
J gene: TRBJ2-3
V gene: TRBV19
CDR3 DNA: TGTGCCAGTAGTATTGGAGGTGCAGATACGCAGTATTTT
CDR3 protein: CASSIGGADTQYF

clone size: NA
D gene: TRBD2
J gene: TRBJ2-7
V gene: TRBV6-2/TRBV6-3
CDR3 DNA: TGTGCCAGCAGAAATAGCGGGATTCCGGACGAGCAGTACTTC
CDR3 protein: CASRNSGIPDEQYF

clone size: NA
D gene: NA
J gene: TRBJ1-2
V gene: TRBV28
CDR3 DNA: TGTGCCAGCAGTCAGGGATATGGCTACACCTTC
CDR3 protein: CASSQGYGYTF

clone size: once
D gene: NA
J gene: TRBJ1-6
V gene: TRBV6-1
CDR3 DNA: TGTGCCAGCCCGGATAATTCACCCCTCCACTTT
CDR3 protein: CASPDNSPLHF

clone size: NA
D gene: NA
J gene: TRBJ2-5
V gene: TRBV30
CDR3 DNA: TGTGCCTGGAACAGGGAAGAGACCCAGTACTTC
CDR3 protein: CAWNREETQYF

clone size: NA
D gene: TRBD2
J gene: TRBJ2-3
V gene: TRBV29-1
CDR3 DNA: TGCAGCGTTGAAGAATTCCGGGAGGTTGCAGATACGCAGTATTTT
CDR3 protein: CSVEEFREVADTQYF

clone size: NA
D gene: NA
J gene: TRBJ2-3
V gene: TRBV12-3/TRBV12-4
CDR3 DNA: TGTGCCAGCAGTTTATGGGGGGGGGCCACAGATACGCAGTATTTT
CDR3 protein: CASSLWGGATDTQYF

clone size: NA
D gene: TRBD1
J gene: TRBJ2-7
V gene: TRBV15
CDR3 DNA: TGTGCCACCAGCAGCCGGACAGGGGCGAACGAGCAGTACTTC
CDR3 protein: CATSSRTGANEQYF

clone size: NA
D gene: NA
J gene: TRBJ2-6
V gene: TRBV25-1
CDR3 DNA: TGTGCCAGCAGTGAAATGGGATCTGGGGCCAACGTCCTGACTTTC
CDR3 protein: CASSEMGSGANVLTF

clone size: NA
D gene: NA
J gene: TRBJ2-2
V gene: TRBV5-6
CDR3 DNA: TGTGCCAGCAGCCTATCGGTGGGGGAGCTGTTTTTT
CDR3 protein: CASSLSVGELFF

clone size: NA
D gene: NA
J gene: TRBJ1-5
V gene: TRBV12-3/TRBV12-4
CDR3 DNA: TGTGCCAGCAGTGTCTCATCTTATAGCAATCAGCCCCAGCATTTT
CDR3 protein: CASSVSSYSNQPQHF

clone size: NA
D gene: TRBD2
J gene: TRBJ2-3
V gene: TRBV28
CDR3 DNA: TGTGCCAGCACAGAGCGGGGGGAAACAGATACGCAGTATTTT
CDR3 protein: CASTERGETDTQYF

clone size: NA
D gene: TRBD1
J gene: TRBJ2-7
V gene: TRBV13
CDR3 DNA: TGTGCCAGCAGCTTCGGGGGACAGGGGTACGAGCAGTACTTC
CDR3 protein: CASSFGGQGYEQYF

clone size: NA
D gene: TRBD1
J gene: TRBJ2-7
V gene: TRBV6-1
CDR3 DNA: TGTGCCAGCAGTACCGACAGGGCCCCCTACGAGCAGTACTTC
CDR3 protein: CASSTDRAPYEQYF

clone size: NA
D gene: NA
J gene: TRBJ1-2
V gene: TRBV9
CDR3 DNA: TGTGCCAGCAGCCCTCGGTCGGGCGCCAACTATGGCTACACCTTC
CDR3 protein: CASSPRSGANYGYTF

clone size: NA
D gene: NA
J gene: TRBJ2-3
V gene: TRBV3-1
CDR3 DNA: TGTGCCAGCAGCCAAGATTGGGCGGAGACAGATACGCAGTATTTT
CDR3 protein: CASSQDWAETDTQYF

clone size: NA
D gene: NA
J gene: TRBJ2-3
V gene: TRBV2
CDR3 DNA: TGTGCCAGCAGTTCACAAGGGCCTAGCACAGATACGCAGTATTTT
CDR3 protein: CASSSQGPSTDTQYF

clone size: NA
D gene: TRBD1
J gene: TRBJ1-1
V gene: TRBV29-1
CDR3 DNA: TGCAGCATCACAGGGGCCTCAAACACTGAAGCTTTCTTT
CDR3 protein: CSITGASNTEAFF

clone size: once
D gene: NA
J gene: TRBJ2-7
V gene: TRBV4-1
CDR3 DNA: TGCGCCAGCAGCCAAGAAGGAGACAGCCCCTACGAGCAGTACTTC
CDR3 protein: CASSQEGDSPYEQYF

clone size: once
D gene: NA
J gene: TRBJ2-5
V gene: TRBV20-1
CDR3 DNA: TGCAGTGCTCTGGAGGAGGGGCCAGAGACCCAGTACTTC
CDR3 protein: CSALEEGPETQYF

clone size: NA
D gene: TRBD1
J gene: TRBJ2-7
V gene: TRBV30
CDR3 DNA: TGTGCCTGGAGTCGGGGGACAGGGGTCTACGAGCAGTACTTC
CDR3 protein: CAWSRGTGVYEQYF

clone size: NA
D gene: NA
J gene: TRBJ2-7
V gene: TRBV5-1
CDR3 DNA: TGCGCCAGCAGGCGCGAGCAGAGCTACGAGCAGTACTTC
CDR3 protein: CASRREQSYEQYF

clone size: NA
D gene: TRBD1
J gene: TRBJ1-6
V gene: TRBV13
CDR3 DNA: TGTGCCAGCAGCTTGAGGGGACAGGGGGATTCACCCCTCCACTTT
CDR3 protein: CASSLRGQGDSPLHF

clone size: once
D gene: TRBD2
J gene: TRBJ2-1
V gene: TRBV20-1
CDR3 DNA: TGCAGTGCCCTAATACTAGCGGGGGAGTACAATGAGCAGTTCTTC
CDR3 protein: CSALILAGEYNEQFF

clone size: NA
D gene: TRBD2
J gene: TRBJ2-3
V gene: TRBV9
CDR3 DNA: TGTGCCAGCAGCGTAGTAGGACTAGAGGTAGATACGCAGTATTTT
CDR3 protein: CASSVVGLEVDTQYF

clone size: NA
D gene: NA
J gene: TRBJ2-7
V gene: TRBV27
CDR3 DNA: TGTGCCAGCAGTCTCCGGGACGGAAACTCCTACGAGCAGTACTTC
CDR3 protein: CASSLRDGNSYEQYF

clone size: NA
D gene: NA
J gene: TRBJ1-1
V gene: TRBV4-1
CDR3 DNA: TGCGCCAGTCTACAGGGATTGGGGGGAACTGAAGCTTTCTTT
CDR3 protein: CASLQGLGGTEAFF

clone size: NA
D gene: NA
J gene: TRBJ1-5
V gene: TRBV23-1
CDR3 DNA: TGCGCCAGCAGTCAAATGTATAGCAATCAGCCCCAGCATTTT
CDR3 protein: CASSQMYSNQPQHF

clone size: NA
D gene: NA
J gene: TRBJ2-7
V gene: TRBV9
CDR3 DNA: TGTGCCAGCAGCGTAGCCGGCCAGGACTACGAGCAGTACTTC
CDR3 protein: CASSVAGQDYEQYF

clone size: NA
D gene: TRBD1
J gene: TRBJ1-1
V gene: TRBV30
CDR3 DNA: TGTGCCTGGGTCGGCGTGGGGACAGGGGGCATCGTGAACACTGAAGCTTTCTTT
CDR3 protein: CAWVGVGTGGIVNTEAFF

clone size: once
D gene: TRBD2
J gene: TRBJ2-1
V gene: TRBV10-3
CDR3 DNA: TGTGCCATCAGTGAGTCCGTACTAGCGGATAACAATGAGCAGTTCTTC
CDR3 protein: CAISESVLADNNEQFF

clone size: NA
D gene: NA
J gene: TRBJ1-5
V gene: TRBV4-1
CDR3 DNA: TGCGCCAGCAGCCCGACGGGTATCGGCAATCAGCCCCAGCATTTT
CDR3 protein: CASSPTGIGNQPQHF

clone size: NA
D gene: TRBD1
J gene: TRBJ1-1
V gene: TRBV19
CDR3 DNA: TGTGCCAGTAGTATAGCACAGGGGTTCGACACCACTGAAGCTTTCTTT
CDR3 protein: CASSIAQGFDTTEAFF

clone size: NA
D gene: NA
J gene: TRBJ1-2
V gene: TRBV6-5
CDR3 DNA: TGTGCCAGCAGTTACACCGGGGCAGGCTACACCTTC
CDR3 protein: CASSYTGAGYTF

clone size: NA
D gene: TRBD1
J gene: TRBJ1-6
V gene: TRBV3-1
CDR3 DNA: TGTGCCAGCAGCCAAGGACAGGGGAATAATTCACCCCTCCACTTT
CDR3 protein: CASSQGQGNNSPLHF

clone size: NA
D gene: NA
J gene: TRBJ1-5
V gene: TRBV4-1
CDR3 DNA: TGCGCCAGCAGCCAAGGCCCCTATCAGCCCCAGCATTTT
CDR3 protein: CASSQGPYQPQHF